Presented here are 18 T cell receptor beta chains from one specimen sequenced in a study of PD-1 blockade in classical Hodgkin lymphoma. The sample's time point: cycle 4 day 1 (C4D1), after 5 to 7 weeks of nivolumab. Every one of the patients relapsed after autologous stem cell transplantation (brentuximab vedotin exposure was variable). Profiled with immunoSEQ multiplex PCR; TCRdb holds only in-frame clones, not every one. The table lists tens of thousands of clones, approximately 90% of them singletons. The sequencing here drew on peripheral blood mononuclear cells (PBMCs), taken before the fourth cycle of nivolumab. The receptors shown here come from a human donor with classical Hodgkin lymphoma.

The genes are TRBV5-4 and TRBJ2-5; 7 positions agree with TRBD1. The CDR3 covers 14 residues. The J segment lost 5 bases and the V segment lost 4 bases, leaving 8 bases of the junction unmatched. The germline V gene encodes CDR1 SGHNT and CDR2 YYREEE (reference sequence). The CDR3 loop is CASSLRQGLETQYF. CDR3 nucleotide sequence: TGTGCCAGCAGCCTTCGACAGGGTTTGGAGACCCAGTACTTC.

This rearrangement joins TRBV15 to TRBJ2-7; 7 positions agree with TRBD1. The germline gives CDR1 LNHNV, CDR2 YYDKDF (reference sequence). CDR3 length equals 14 residues. The J segment lost 3 bases and the V segment lost 2 bases, leaving 4 bases of the junction unmatched. Here the CDR3 reads CATSRPGQSYEQYF. The CDR3 DNA is TGTGCCACCAGCAGACCGGGACAGAGCTACGAGCAGTACTTC.

V gene TRBV28 combines with J gene TRBJ1-1; D is unclear. Germline lookup yields CDR1 MDHEN and CDR2 SYDVKM. V gave up 1 base and J gave up 0 bases, with 6 bases separating them. The CDR3 length is 14 residues. The CDR3 DNA sequence: TGTGCCAGCAGTTTATACAGCTTGAACACTGAAGCTTTCTTT. Amino acid sequence: CASSLYSLNTEAFF.

The gene calls are TRBV7-9 and TRBJ2-5; either TRBD1 or TRBD2 may supply D (5 bases each). CDR1 SEHNR and CDR2 FQNEAQ come from the germline V gene (reference sequence). The CDR3 extends over 16 amino acids. V lost 1 base to trimming and J lost 1 base, with 13 bases between them. CDR3 nucleotide sequence: TGTGCCAGCAGCTTAGATTGGGGGAGTCCCCAAGAGACCCAGTACTTC. This gives the protein CASSLDWGSPQETQYF.

The rearrangement joins TRBV28 to TRBJ1-5; no firm D call. Germline V lookup: CDR1 MDHEN, CDR2 SYDVKM. CDR3 length equals 15 residues. The V end was cut by 6 bases, the J end by 6 bases, with 18 bases between. For the CDR3, the DNA is TGTGCCAGCAGATCTGGACCGGTAGCAGGTCAGCCCCAGCATTTT. Translating gives CASRSGPVAGQPQHF. The entire variable domain, with the rest obtained from reference TRBV28 and TRBJ1-5, is as follows: DVKVTQSSRYLVKRTGEKVFLECVQDMDHENMFWYRQDPGLGLRLIYFSYDVKMKEKGDIPEGYSVSREKKERFSLILESASTNQTSMYLCASRSGPVAGQPQHFGDGTRLSIL.

CDR3 protein: CATSRSGEYEQYF. The CDR3 coding sequence is TGTGCCACCTCCCGGTCGGGGGAGTACGAGCAGTACTTC. The chain has TRBV6-1 and TRBJ2-7, with D possibly TRBD2 on 6 matching bases. The germline V gene encodes CDR1 MNHNS and CDR2 SASEGT. The CDR3 spans 13 residues. The V end was cut by 10 bases, the J end by 4 bases, with 17 bases between.

The chain links TRBV9 to TRBJ2-5; a weak D match, TRBD2 (6 bases). The germline V gene has CDR1 SGDLS and CDR2 YYNGEE. The V and J ends lost 2 bases and 0 bases respectively, with 8 bases between them. CDR3 length: 14 amino acids. CDR3 sequence (DNA): TGTGCCAGCAGCGTTGGGGGGAACCAAGAGACCCAGTACTTC. This encodes CASSVGGNQETQYF.

The rearrangement uses TRBV20-1 and TRBJ1-2; D not resolved. Trimming pared 4 bases from V and 8 bases from J, leaving 8 bases between. The CDR3 is made up of 10 amino acids. Per the germline V gene, CDR1 is DFQATT and CDR2 is SNEGSKA (reference sequence). DNA for the CDR3: TGCAGTGCTATTAGGTCCGGCTACACCTTC. Its translation: CSAIRSGYTF.

The chain is built from TRBV9 and TRBJ2-7; D not certain. Germline V gives CDR1 SGDLS, CDR2 YYNGEE. V shed 0 bases and J shed 2 bases, with 12 bases lying between them. The CDR3 loop spans 15 amino acids. CDR3: CASSVESNGAYEQYF. DNA for the CDR3: TGTGCCAGCAGCGTAGAATCGAATGGAGCCTACGAGCAGTACTTC.

As regards this clone: The junction shows a germline mismatch at one end, possibly a read error. V gene TRBV7-7 combines with J gene TRBJ2-1; 9 bases fit TRBD1. CDR3 size: 17 residues. The germline CDR1 and CDR2 sequences are SSHAT and FNYEAQ (reference sequence). The CDR3 DNA reads as TGTGCCAGCAGCCCCTTAAGCCCGGGACAGGGCATTAATGGGCAGTTCTTC. It specifies CASSPLSPGQGINGQFF.

The chain is built from TRBV27 and TRBJ1-3; D is ambiguous. V was clipped by 6 bases and J by 0 bases, with 12 bases between them. Germline assignment: CDR1 MNHEY and CDR2 SMNVEV (reference sequence). CDR3 length: 15 residues. CDR3 in DNA: TGTGCCAGCAGCTCCGGACCGAACTCTGGAAACACCATATATTTT. It encodes CASSSGPNSGNTIYF.

The V call is TRBV28, the J call TRBJ1-2; unclear D gene. Germline CDR1 reads MDHEN; CDR2 reads SYDVKM. Trimming took off 3 bases at V and 6 bases at J, with 5 bases between the two ends. The CDR3 is 11 residues long. The CDR3 reads CASSFRHGYTF. The CDR3 nucleotides read TGTGCCAGCAGTTTTCGTCATGGCTACACCTTC.

The rearrangement joins TRBV11-2 to TRBJ2-1; D is undetermined. Germline lookup yields CDR1 SGHAT and CDR2 FQNNGV. The CDR3 is made up of 12 amino acids. V was shortened by 4 bases and J by 6 bases, with 7 bases between the two germline ends. CDR3 region: CASSSIFNEQFF. The CDR3, as DNA: TGTGCCAGCAGCTCGATATTCAATGAGCAGTTCTTC.

The chain combines TRBV30 with TRBJ2-1; D is tentatively TRBD1 or TRBD2 (5 bases each). This CDR3 region has 15 residues. CDR1 and CDR2 (germline): GTSNPN, SVGIG (reference sequence). The V end lost 2 bases, the J end lost 12 bases, and 23 bases lay between the germline ends. CDR3 sequence reads: CAWSYWAGDRIGQFF. The DNA for the CDR3 is TGTGCCTGGAGTTACTGGGCCGGGGACCGAATTGGGCAGTTCTTC.

The chain uses TRBV28 and TRBJ2-7; a possible D gene is TRBD2 (5 bases). This CDR3 is built from 16 residues. CDR1 and CDR2 (germline): MDHEN, SYDVKM. V was clipped by 5 bases and J by 1 base, with 18 bases between them. The CDR3 sequence: CASSPSWASGSYEQYF. The CDR3 nucleotides read TGTGCCAGCAGTCCATCATGGGCCTCGGGATCCTACGAGCAGTACTTC.

This chain connects TRBV29-1 to TRBJ2-1; 7 nucleotides align to TRBD2. The CDR3 consists of 15 residues. Losses at the gene ends were 1 base for V and 3 bases for J; bases not matched to a gene: 6. Germline CDR1 is SQVTM and CDR2 is ANQGSEA. CDR3 DNA sequence: TGCAGCGTTGAAGGGCTAGCGGCTTTCTACAATGAGCAGTTCTTC. Translating it yields CSVEGLAAFYNEQFF.

The V gene is TRBV4-1, the J gene TRBJ2-3; D may match TRBD1 or TRBD2 (5 bases each). CDR3 size: 15 residues. The V end was cut by 2 bases, the J end by 2 bases, with 11 bases between. Germline CDR1 reads MGHRA; CDR2 reads YSYEKL. This CDR3 reads CASSQLGPYTDTQYF. CDR3 nucleotides: TGCGCCAGCAGCCAACTGGGACCCTACACAGATACGCAGTATTTT.

The chain couples TRBV28 to TRBJ2-3; 9 bases map to TRBD1. Germline V gene data show CDR1 as MDHEN and CDR2 as SYDVKM. The CDR3 is made up of 16 amino acids. After removal of 3 bases from V and 1 base from J, the junction contained 5 bases not matched to a gene. The CDR3 region has the DNA TGTGCCAGCAGTTTCGACAGGGGGGCGGGCACAGATACGCAGTATTTT. Protein: CASSFDRGAGTDTQYF.